What follows describes a single T cell receptor beta chain. The data are from a study of blood T cell repertoires in COVID-19. Background on the study: Samples came from the United States, Italy and Spain, spanning acute and convalescent COVID-19.

This CDR3 contains 13 residues. The V end lost 7 bases, the J end lost 6 bases, and 15 bases lay between the germline ends. CDR1 is LNHDA and CDR2 is SQIVND in the germline V gene (reference sequence). While infection was still active, Seattle patients were enrolled and then followed longitudinally. Profiling relied on immunoSEQ multiplex PCR, and the TCRdb table lists in-frame clones only, not all of them. Among 100,000 to 150,000 clones listed, approximately 90% were seen once. This TCR was recovered from a man in his forties or fifties with COVID-19, enrolled during active disease. This chain links TRBV19 with TRBJ1-1, with D perhaps TRBD1 (5 bases). Sequencing input: peripheral blood. CDR3 DNA sequence: TGTGCCAGTATGTGGGGGGAACTATCTGAAGCTTTCTTT. Residues: CASMWGELSEAFF.